This T cell receptor beta chain was sequenced for a study of T cell changes during pregnancy in multiple sclerosis. TCRdb's copy holds only in-frame clones and misses some; the assay was immunoSEQ multiplex PCR. The sample gives tens of thousands of clones, approximately 92% of which show up once; around 1.4% is in the top ten. Trimming shortened V by 6 bases and J by 5 bases, and 17 bases separated the two germline ends. The CDR3 length is 15 residues. Germline lookup yields CDR1 MNHEY and CDR2 SVGAGI. The chain joins TRBV6-5 to TRBJ2-1, with D maybe TRBD1 (5 bases). This receptor was taken from a female donor in good health, enrolled as a control in a pregnancy study. The input for sequencing was peripheral blood, taken in the third trimester of pregnancy. The CDR3 bases are TGTGCCAGCAGCCCCGGACCAGGGATCGACAATGAGCAGTTCTTC. Translation: CASSPGPGIDNEQFF.